The 12 T cell receptor beta chains below all came from one sample that was sequenced in a study of cytomegalovirus exposure and HLA in healthy donors. A multiplex PCR was run with 60 Vbeta primers and 13 Jbeta primers. TCRdb's copy holds only in-frame clones and misses some; the assay was immunoSEQ multiplex PCR. The profile shows around 130,000 clones, 70% to 85% of them singletons. Sequences were obtained from PBMCs. These receptor sequences come from a middle-aged man in good health and CMV-seronegative.

This chain links TRBV6-5 with TRBJ2-1, with 12 positions matching TRBD2. This CDR3 is built from 15 residues. Trimming cost V 6 bases and J 4 bases; bases outside gene matches: 4. Looked up from germline, CDR1 is MNHEY and CDR2 is SVGAGI. CDR3 protein: CASSLGTSGYNEQFF. For the CDR3, the DNA is TGTGCCAGCAGCCTTGGGACTAGCGGGTACAATGAGCAGTTCTTC.

This clone was seen a few times. The genes are TRBV21-1 and TRBJ1-1. TRBV21-1 is reported as a pseudogene. This CDR3 contains 15 residues. The DNA of the CDR3 is TGTGCCAGCAGCAATGGAGGGCGTGTGAACACTGAAGCTTTCTTT. Translation gives CASSNGGRVNTEAFF.

The chain combines TRBV18 with TRBJ2-7; no clear D gene. V was pared by 5 bases and J by 0 bases, with 5 bases between. This CDR3 comprises 12 residues. Germline V gives CDR1 KGHSH, CDR2 LQKENI. CDR3 nucleotide sequence: TGTGCCAGCTCAGGCGGCTCCTACGAGCAGTACTTC. This encodes CASSGGSYEQYF. The full variable domain, rest sourced from reference TRBV18 and TRBJ2-7, is NAGVMQNPRHLVRRRGQEARLRCSPMKGHSHVYWYRQLPEEGLKFMVYLQKENIIDESGMPKERFSAEFPKEGPSILRIQQVVRGDSAAYFCASSGGSYEQYFGPGTRLTVT.

V gene TRBV6-5 combines with J gene TRBJ1-1; 8 bases are a match to TRBD1. Germline lookup yields CDR1 MNHEY and CDR2 SVGAGI. This CDR3 comprises 15 residues. With V trimmed by 7 bases and J by 1 base, 8 bases remained unmatched. The DNA for the CDR3 is TGTGCCAGCACCCTAGGACAGGGAGGGAACACTGAAGCTTTCTTT. The encoded protein is CASTLGQGGNTEAFF.

The genes are TRBV5-1 and TRBJ2-1, with 13 bases matching TRBD2. V lost 3 bases and J lost 7; bases outside the gene matches: 4. This CDR3 is 15 amino acids long. Germline V lookup: CDR1 SGHRS, CDR2 YFSETQ. The CDR3 protein is CASSSLAGGMNEQFF. The DNA of the CDR3 is TGCGCCAGCAGCTCACTAGCGGGGGGGATGAATGAGCAGTTCTTC.

This clone has just one count. The rearrangement joins TRBV5-4 to TRBJ2-5; D may be TRBD1 (6 bases). The germline gives CDR1 SGHNT, CDR2 YYREEE (reference sequence). The V gene lost 1 base and the J gene lost 1 base, with 8 bases spanning the gap. The CDR3 is 14 amino acids. The CDR3 nucleotides read TGTGCCAGCAGCTTGAGGGACACCCAAGAGACCCAGTACTTC. Translated: CASSLRDTQETQYF.

The chain links TRBV5-5 to TRBJ2-1, with TRBD2 matching 9 bases. The CDR3 has 18 amino acids. Losses at the gene ends were 4 bases for V and 8 bases for J; bases not matched to a gene: 19. Germline loops: CDR1 SGHKS, CDR2 YYEKEE (reference sequence). CDR3 sequence reads: CASSPALSRGGLPHEQFF. The CDR3 DNA is TGTGCCAGCAGCCCGGCCCTATCGCGGGGGGGCCTACCCCATGAGCAGTTCTTC.

The CDR3 DNA follows: TGTGCCAGCAGCTTAGCGGGGACACCGACCTACGAGCAGTACTTC. Its translation: CASSLAGTPTYEQYF. The chain recombines TRBV7-8 with TRBJ2-7, with D possibly matching TRBD1 (6 bases). Germline V lookup: CDR1 SGHVS, CDR2 FQNEAQ. The CDR3 spans 15 residues. V was pared by 0 bases and J by 2 bases, with 11 bases between.

The J gene is TRBJ1-4, the V gene TRBV18; 7 bases fit TRBD1. In germline, CDR1 is KGHSH, CDR2 LQKENI. The length of the CDR3 is 15 residues. The junction had 2 bases not matched to a gene; V was cut back by 3 bases and J by 1 base. CDR3 protein: CASSPDRVTNEKLFF. CDR3 bases: TGTGCCAGCTCACCCGACAGGGTAACTAATGAAAAACTGTTTTTT. The variable domain in full, with the rest retrieved from reference TRBV18 and TRBJ1-4, is NAGVMQNPRHLVRRRGQEARLRCSPMKGHSHVYWYRQLPEEGLKFMVYLQKENIIDESGMPKERFSAEFPKEGPSILRIQQVVRGDSAAYFCASSPDRVTNEKLFFGSGTQLSVL.

The chain uses TRBV2 and TRBJ1-6, with D possibly matching TRBD1 (6 bases). Germline V lookup: CDR1 SNHLY, CDR2 FYNNEI. The CDR3 runs to 15 residues. V lost 2 bases and J lost 10, with 15 bases in between. The CDR3 DNA sequence: TGTGCCAGCAGTGAAAGGGAGCAGGGGTACTCACCCCTCCACTTT. This translates into CASSEREQGYSPLHF.

V usage is TRBV4-3 and J usage is TRBJ1-2; possible D gene TRBD1, 6 bases. The CDR3 sequence is 15 residues long. Germline V gene sequence: CDR1 LGHNA, CDR2 YSLEER. Trimming took off 6 bases at V and 0 bases at J, with 14 bases between the two ends. The CDR3 sequence: CASSREDSANYGYTF. DNA of the CDR3: TGCGCCAGCAGTCGAGAGGACAGCGCTAACTATGGCTACACCTTC.

This rearrangement joins TRBV5-1 to TRBJ1-5; D perhaps matches TRBD1 (6 bases). The germline gives CDR1 SGHRS, CDR2 YFSETQ. The CDR3 has 15 residues. Trimming took off 5 bases at V and 4 bases at J, with 16 bases between the two ends. The CDR3 DNA sequence: TGCGCCAGCAGTCCGTTGGACAGTTTTAATCAGCCCCAGCATTTT. Translating it yields CASSPLDSFNQPQHF.